This T cell receptor beta chain was sequenced in a study of blood T cell repertoires in COVID-19. V lost 7 bases to trimming and J lost 3 bases, with 10 bases between them. The CDR3 runs to 13 residues. Original processing notes: Quantification of nucleated cells was approximated via reference gene primer amplification. Libraries were prepared by immunoSEQ multiplex PCR; TCRdb keeps only in-frame clonotypes and omits some of them. V, J and clone size were drawn from that table, and D and trimming were deduced from the DNA. In the table there are about 150,000 clones, 85% of which are singletons. Sequenced: PBMCs or T cells enriched from blood (not recorded which). This sequence joins TRBV12-3 or TRBV12-4 and TRBJ2-1, with D maybe TRBD2 (5 bases). The receptor was derived from a woman aged 40 to 55 who had recovered from COVID-19. The CDR3 DNA reads TGTGCCAGCACCCTTCGGGACTACAATGAGCAGTTCTTC. It codes for CASTLRDYNEQFF.